The next 11 T cell receptor beta chains were all read from a single sample in a study of CD8 T cell repertoires and HIV-1 epitope variants. Measured with immunoSEQ multiplex PCR; TCRdb has only the in-frame clones, and not every one. The table includes 5,000 to 7,500 clones, 60% to 80% detected once. For these receptors, no antigen is known. What was sequenced was cultured CD8+ T cells derived from PBMCs. The receptors derive from a male donor with HIV.

The V call is TRBV19, the J call TRBJ2-1; TRBD2 matches 8 bases. Germline CDR1 LNHDA, CDR2 SQIVND (reference sequence). V was pared by 0 bases and J by 1 base, with 2 bases of the junction left unmatched. The CDR3 length is 16 residues. The DNA for the CDR3 is TGTGCCAGTAGTATAGAGGGCGGGAGGTCCTACAATGAGCAGTTCTTC. Translating it yields CASSIEGGRSYNEQFF.

This chain connects TRBV7-9 to TRBJ2-3; D unresolved. V lost 5 bases and J lost 2, with 8 bases in between. This CDR3 spans 13 amino acids. Germline V lookup: CDR1 SEHNR, CDR2 FQNEAQ (reference sequence). The CDR3 is CASSQLVTDTQYF. As DNA, the CDR3 is TGTGCCAGCAGCCAGTTGGTCACAGATACGCAGTATTTT.

This clone was observed a handful of times. The chain employs TRBV27 and TRBJ2-1, with TRBD2 matching 7 bases. Germline values: CDR1 MNHEY, CDR2 SMNVEV (reference sequence). The trim removed 10 bases at V and 6 bases at J, leaving 15 bases unmatched. The CDR3 length is 15 residues. The CDR3: CATQGGIAVGNEQFF. In DNA, the CDR3 is TGTGCCACCCAGGGAGGGATTGCTGTCGGCAATGAGCAGTTCTTC.

The rearrangement uses TRBV28 and TRBJ2-3, with D hard to call. V gave up 2 bases and J gave up 1 base, with 7 bases separating them. This CDR3 has 14 amino acids. Germline-derived CDR1 and CDR2 are MDHEN and SYDVKM. The CDR3 coding sequence is TGTGCCAGCAGTTTACTAACGGGCACAGATACGCAGTATTTT. It is translated as CASSLLTGTDTQYF.

This clone was seen only a few times. The rearrangement links TRBV5-1 to TRBJ2-1; D uncertain. V was cut by 3 bases and J by 0 bases, with 4 bases left in between. Germline CDR1 reads SGHRS; CDR2 reads YFSETQ. This CDR3 has 13 residues. The CDR3 sequence is CASSSSSYNEQFF. As DNA, the CDR3 is TGCGCCAGCAGCTCCAGCTCCTACAATGAGCAGTTCTTC.

This chain joins TRBV10-2 and TRBJ2-7; D gene unclear. Trimming took off 8 bases at V and 5 bases at J, with 19 bases between the two ends. The CDR3 covers 14 residues. In germline, CDR1 is WSHSY, CDR2 SAAADI. CDR3 loop: CASAPGSLWDEQYF. DNA for the CDR3: TGCGCCAGCGCCCCAGGCAGCCTTTGGGACGAGCAGTACTTC.

The chain couples TRBV7-9 to TRBJ2-7; D remains ambiguous. V was clipped by 5 bases and J by 7 bases, with 12 bases between them. This CDR3 contains 12 residues. Germline CDR1 SEHNR, CDR2 FQNEAQ (reference sequence). Here the CDR3 DNA reads TGTGCCAGCAGCCGCCCTTCGCGGGAGCAGTACTTC. This translates into CASSRPSREQYF.

The chain carries TRBV25-1 and TRBJ2-7; possible D gene TRBD2, 5 bases. From germline, CDR1 is MGHDK and CDR2 SYGVNS. The CDR3 sequence is 13 residues long. Trimming pared 4 bases from V and 6 bases from J, leaving 13 bases between. The DNA of the CDR3 is TGTGCCAGCAGTGTCAATGCCGGACTCGAGCAGTACTTC. It is translated as CASSVNAGLEQYF.

The chain carries TRBV7-8 and TRBJ2-2; no definite D call. The length of the CDR3 is 16 residues. V was shortened by 1 base and J by 0 bases, with 9 bases between the two germline ends. The V gene's germline CDR1 is SGHVS and CDR2 FQNEAQ. The CDR3 bases are TGTGCCAGCAGCTTAGGTGGTCTAGCGAACACCGGGGAGCTGTTTTTT. Encoded protein: CASSLGGLANTGELFF.

The chain employs TRBV19 and TRBJ1-2; possible D gene TRBD1, 5 bases. The V gene lost 7 bases and the J gene lost 6 bases, with 18 bases spanning the gap. This CDR3 comprises 14 residues. The germline V gene encodes CDR1 LNHDA and CDR2 SQIVND (reference sequence). The DNA for the CDR3 is TGTGCCAGTACCCCCCGGGACCCTCGACATGGCTACACCTTC. This sequence encodes CASTPRDPRHGYTF. The full variable domain, rest sourced from reference TRBV19 and TRBJ1-2, is DGGITQSPKYLFRKEGQNVTLSCEQNLNHDAMYWYRQDPGQGLRLIYYSQIVNDFQKGDIAEGYSVSREKKESFPLTVTSAQKNPTAFYLCASTPRDPRHGYTFGSGTRLTVV.

Judged by abundance, this clone is medium-sized. The DNA for the CDR3 is TGTGCCAGCAGCCCTACAGGCGGGCGGGACGAGCAGTACTTC. Translation: CASSPTGGRDEQYF. V usage is TRBV4-2 and J usage is TRBJ2-7; D might be TRBD1 or TRBD2, each matching 5 bases. Germline CDR1 and CDR2: LGHNA and YNFKEQ. With 4 bases removed from V and 5 bases from J, the gap between germline ends came to 15 bases. This CDR3 region has 14 residues.